These 12 T cell receptor beta chains share one sample of origin, sequenced in a study of tumor and adjacent non-tumor tissue in lung cancer. This sample's RNA came from whole unsorted tissue. Three rounds of nested PCR, following a modified ARM-PCR protocol, produced the TCRbeta library. TCRdb independently ran MiXCR on the multiplex PCR reads; one entry per CDR3 protein. The table includes under 150,000 distinct CDR3 sequences, around 65% detected once. Source material: lung tumor tissue. These receptor sequences come from a man in his 60s with small cell lung cancer.

With regard to this clonotype: Germline is not matched at one junction end, which may reflect a read error. The chain combines TRBV4-2 with TRBJ2-2; no reliable D call. This CDR3 contains 15 residues. The V gene's germline CDR1 is LGHNA and CDR2 YNFKEQ. Here the CDR3 DNA reads TGTGCCAGCAGCCAGGGAACACGGAACACCAGGGAGCTGTTTTTT. This translates into CASSQGTRNTRELFF.

This clonotype has ten or more counts. The chain links TRBV20-1 to TRBJ2-4, with D possibly TRBD2 on 5 matching bases. Germline V gene lookup returns CDR1 DFQATT and CDR2 SNEGSKA (reference sequence). The CDR3 extends over 17 amino acids. V gave up 4 bases and J gave up 1 base, with 20 bases separating them. Here the CDR3 DNA reads TGCAGTGCTAAGAGCCTCGGTCGGGAATGGGCCAAAAACATTCAGTACTTC. Translation: CSAKSLGREWAKNIQYF.

The genes are TRBV5-6 and TRBJ1-5; D is undetermined. CDR1 and CDR2 (germline): SGHDT, YYEEEE. V was shortened by 1 base and J by 7 bases, with 0 bases between the two germline ends. The CDR3 totals 10 residues. CDR3 sequence: CASSLQPQHF. CDR3 DNA sequence: TGTGCCAGCAGCTTGCAGCCCCAGCATTTT.

This clonotype was seen ten or more times. The chain carries TRBV30 and TRBJ2-1; TRBD2 matches 13 bases. This CDR3 comprises 14 residues. With V trimmed by 0 bases and J by 8 bases, 1 base remained unmatched. The germline gives CDR1 GTSNPN, CDR2 SVGIG (reference sequence). The CDR3 loop reads CAWSVGLAGDEQFF. The CDR3 DNA reads as TGTGCCTGGAGTGTAGGACTAGCGGGAGATGAGCAGTTCTTC.

This clonotype has at least ten counts. This sequence joins TRBV12-3 or TRBV12-4 and TRBJ2-5; D gene uncertain. V was trimmed by 6 bases and J by 4 bases, leaving 12 bases between them. The CDR3 runs 13 residues. CDR3 protein: CASSPAAPETQYF. In DNA form, the CDR3 reads TGTGCCAGCAGCCCAGCCGCGCCAGAGACCCAGTACTTC.

A word on this clonotype: This could be a read error, since a much larger clone is one nucleotide away. The chain links TRBV12-3 or TRBV12-4 to TRBJ2-3; 7 bases agree with TRBD2. The CDR3 extends over 14 amino acids. CDR3 amino acids: CSSRASGTTDTQYF. As DNA, the CDR3 is TGTTCCAGCAGGGCTAGCGGCACCACAGATACGCAGTATTTT.

This clonotype was seen a few times. This sequence joins TRBV6-1 and TRBJ2-7; the D is unclear. Trimming stripped 1 base from V and 6 bases from J, with 10 bases between. CDR3 length equals 13 residues. Germline CDR1 MNHNS, CDR2 SASEGT. Here the CDR3 reads CASSEVRLLEQYF. The CDR3 DNA follows: TGTGCCAGCAGTGAAGTAAGGCTTCTCGAGCAGTACTTC.

In regard to this clonotype: Possible read error: a much larger clone is one base away. The V gene is TRBV29-1, the J gene TRBJ2-3, with D possibly being TRBD2 (5 bases). Germline V gives CDR1 SQVTM, CDR2 ANQGSEA. The CDR3 has 12 amino acids. CDR3 sequence (DNA): TGCAGCGTTGATCCTAGCATAGATACGCAGTATTTT. It yields the protein CSVDPSIDTQYF.

This clonotype was seen only once. J is TRBJ1-5 and V is TRBV5-1, with D tentatively TRBD1 (5 bases). This CDR3 is built from 14 residues. V lost 5 bases and J lost 3, with 12 bases in between. CDR1 and CDR2 from the germline V gene are SGHRS and YFSETQ. CDR3 loop: CASRAGDPNQPQHF. CDR3 bases: TGCGCCAGCAGAGCGGGGGACCCCAATCAGCCCCAGCATTTT.

This clonotype has more than one count but fewer than ten. CDR3 nucleotides: TGTGCCAGCAGCTTAACAGGCGCTAACTATGGCTACACCTTC. Translated: CASSLTGANYGYTF. The chain has TRBV7-8 and TRBJ1-2, with a weak D call TRBD1 (5 bases). Trimming took off 2 bases at V and 0 bases at J, with 7 bases between the two ends. CDR3 size: 14 residues. Per the germline V gene, CDR1 is SGHVS and CDR2 is FQNEAQ.

Notes on this clonotype: A read error may produce the germline difference seen at one junction end. The V gene is TRBV6-1, the J gene TRBJ1-1; D is unclear. Germline V gene sequence: CDR1 MNHNS, CDR2 SASEGT. The CDR3 contains 11 residues. Here the CDR3 DNA reads TGTGCGAGCAGTGAAGCCCCCTGGGTTTTCTTT. Translation gives CASSEAPWVFF.

A remark on this clonotype: A read error may account for a junction end that differs from germline. The chain joins TRBV12-3 or TRBV12-4 to TRBJ2-4; the D is unclear. The CDR3 contains 9 residues. The CDR3 bases are TGTACCAGCAGTATCATTCAGTATTTC. Translated, it gives CTSSIIQYF.